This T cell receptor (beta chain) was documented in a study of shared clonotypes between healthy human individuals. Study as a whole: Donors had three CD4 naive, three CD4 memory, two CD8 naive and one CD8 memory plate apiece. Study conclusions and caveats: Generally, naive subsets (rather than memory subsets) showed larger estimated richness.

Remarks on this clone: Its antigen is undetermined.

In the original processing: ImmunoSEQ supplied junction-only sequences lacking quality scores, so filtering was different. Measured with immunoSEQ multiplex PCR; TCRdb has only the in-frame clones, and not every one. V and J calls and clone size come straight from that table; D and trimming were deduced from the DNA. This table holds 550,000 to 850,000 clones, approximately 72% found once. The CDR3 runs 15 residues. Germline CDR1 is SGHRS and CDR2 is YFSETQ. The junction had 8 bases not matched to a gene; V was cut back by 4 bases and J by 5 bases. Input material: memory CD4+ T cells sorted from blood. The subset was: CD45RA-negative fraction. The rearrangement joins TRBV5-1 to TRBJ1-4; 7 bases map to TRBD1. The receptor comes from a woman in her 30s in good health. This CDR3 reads CASSTGWDRNEKLFF. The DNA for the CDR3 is TGCGCCAGCAGCACGGGGTGGGACAGAAATGAAAAACTGTTTTTT.